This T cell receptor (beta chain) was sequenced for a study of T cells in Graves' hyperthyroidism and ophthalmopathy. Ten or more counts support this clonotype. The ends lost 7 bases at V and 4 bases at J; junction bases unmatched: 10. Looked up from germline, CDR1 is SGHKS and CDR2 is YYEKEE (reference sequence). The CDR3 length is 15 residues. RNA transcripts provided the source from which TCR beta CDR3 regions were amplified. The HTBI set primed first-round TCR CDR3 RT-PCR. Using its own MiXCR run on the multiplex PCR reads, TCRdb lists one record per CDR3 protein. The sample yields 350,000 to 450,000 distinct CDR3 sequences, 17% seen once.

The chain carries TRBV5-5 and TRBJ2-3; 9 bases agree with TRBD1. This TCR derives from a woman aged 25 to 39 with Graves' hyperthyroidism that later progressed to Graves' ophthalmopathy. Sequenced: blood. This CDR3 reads CASWDGTGNPDTQYF. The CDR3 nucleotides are TGTGCCAGCTGGGACGGGACAGGGAACCCAGATACGCAGTATTTT.